The next 24 T cell receptor beta chains were all read from a single sample in a study of cytomegalovirus exposure and HLA in healthy donors (dated 2017 in TCRdb). Library prep was done by the immunoSEQ multiplex PCR assay. A mixture of 60 forward primers for TCR Vbeta segments and 13 reverse primers for TCR Jbeta segments was used in the multiplex PCR. The table was pulled from immuneACCESS by TCRdb, which kept in-frame rearrangements only. Such tables lose some clones; where checked, under half of the loss comes from unresolved V genes, and the rest has no known cause. The sample table shows more than 150,000 clones, and 75% to 85% are seen once. In total, the top ten clones hold roughly 2.5% of the sample. Source material: PBMCs. The receptors were sampled from a young woman in good health and CMV-seropositive.

The chain couples TRBV28 to TRBJ2-3; D call uncertain. V gave up 10 bases and J gave up 6 bases, with 14 bases separating them. The CDR3 is 12 amino acids. Germline-derived CDR1 and CDR2 are MDHEN and SYDVKM. The CDR3 loop is CATETTSDTQYF. CDR3 sequence (DNA): TGTGCCACGGAGACCACTTCCGATACGCAGTATTTT.

This clone appeared a few times. The V call is TRBV6-1, the J call TRBJ2-5, with a weak D call TRBD1 (7 bases). V was shortened by 6 bases and J by 7 bases, with 18 bases between the two germline ends. CDR3 length: 14 amino acids. Germline V lookup: CDR1 MNHNS, CDR2 SASEGT. For the CDR3, the DNA is TGTGCCAGCAGCACCACAGGGGTGGGGGGGACCCAGTACTTC. Its translation: CASSTTGVGGTQYF.

This rearrangement joins TRBV9 to TRBJ2-1; TRBD2 agrees at 8 bases. The CDR3 has 16 residues. J gave up 4 bases and V 3 bases, and 9 bases lay outside the gene matches. Germline loops: CDR1 SGDLS, CDR2 YYNGEE. CDR3 coding DNA: TGTGCCAGCAGCGCCCCCAGCGGGGGTACTTACAATGAGCAGTTCTTC. Translation: CASSAPSGGTYNEQFF.

The chain uses TRBV19 and TRBJ2-1; 10 bases match TRBD2. This CDR3 region has 16 residues. CDR1 is LNHDA, CDR2 SQIVND, per germline (reference sequence). J was trimmed by 7 bases and V by 3 bases; bases with no gene match: 9. The CDR3 is CASSILAGGHSNEQFF. DNA of the CDR3: TGTGCCAGTAGTATTTTAGCGGGGGGCCACTCGAATGAGCAGTTCTTC.

This chain connects TRBV11-2 to TRBJ2-7; 7 positions agree with TRBD1. Looked up from germline, CDR1 is SGHAT and CDR2 is FQNNGV. The CDR3 is made up of 13 amino acids. The trim removed 4 bases at V and 6 bases at J, leaving 6 bases unmatched. CDR3 DNA: TGTGCCAGCAGCTCTGACAGGGCTGCCGAGCAGTACTTC. Protein sequence: CASSSDRAAEQYF.

The chain joins TRBV28 to TRBJ1-4; tentatively, D is TRBD1 (6 bases). Germline-derived CDR1 and CDR2 are MDHEN and SYDVKM. Trimming left V 2 bases short and J 3 bases short, with 13 bases between. This CDR3 is built from 16 residues. CDR3 coding DNA: TGTGCCAGCAGTTTAGGCAACAGGGCCTCTAATGAAAAACTGTTTTTT. It is translated as CASSLGNRASNEKLFF.

The gene calls are TRBV7-6 and TRBJ2-2; TRBD2 is a possible D gene (6 bases). The CDR3 is made up of 15 amino acids. The germline CDR1 and CDR2 sequences are SGHVS and FNYEAQ. V was pared by 4 bases and J by 6 bases, with 15 bases between. Here the CDR3 DNA reads TGTGCCAGCAGCTCCTTAGGAGGGAGAGCCGGGGAGCTGTTTTTT. Encoded protein: CASSSLGGRAGELFF.

The chain uses TRBV7-9 and TRBJ2-1, with 9 nucleotides matching TRBD2. CDR3 length: 17 residues. CDR1 SEHNR and CDR2 FQNEAQ come from the germline V gene (reference sequence). The V gene end was trimmed by 3 bases and the J gene end by 7 bases; junction bases not matched to a gene: 13. CDR3 sequence (DNA): TGTGCCAGCAGCTTGGTCTCGGTAGCGGGGGCCCGGAATGAGCAGTTCTTC. It encodes CASSLVSVAGARNEQFF.

This clone has only a few counts. V usage is TRBV2 and J usage is TRBJ2-7, with no clear D. V was pared by 4 bases and J by 2 bases, with 9 bases between. From germline, CDR1 is SNHLY and CDR2 FYNNEI. The CDR3 length is 13 residues. In DNA form, the CDR3 reads TGTGCCAGCAGTGTAGGCCGGGCCTACGAGCAGTACTTC. Amino acid sequence: CASSVGRAYEQYF.

This clone was found a few times. The chain combines TRBV5-6 with TRBJ2-7; 10 bases agree with TRBD1. V shed 6 bases and J 2 bases; nucleotides not matched to a gene: 8. The CDR3 loop spans 15 amino acids. The germline V gene encodes CDR1 SGHDT and CDR2 YYEEEE. DNA for the CDR3: TGTGCCAGCACCTGGGGACAGGGGAGGACCTACGAGCAGTACTTC. It is translated as CASTWGQGRTYEQYF.

V is TRBV19 and J is TRBJ1-2; TRBD1 matches 8 bases. This CDR3 contains 14 residues. Unmatched junction bases numbered 5, after V lost 3 bases and J lost 5 bases. Germline V CDR1 and CDR2: LNHDA, SQIVND (reference sequence). The CDR3 here is CASSIGQGAYGYTF. Written as DNA, the CDR3 is TGTGCCAGTAGTATTGGGCAGGGGGCGTATGGCTACACCTTC.

This chain joins TRBV7-9 and TRBJ2-1, with D possibly matching TRBD2 (6 bases). The CDR3 covers 17 residues. The V gene lost 4 bases and the J gene lost 0 bases, with 16 bases spanning the gap. Germline V gives CDR1 SEHNR, CDR2 FQNEAQ (reference sequence). The CDR3 region is CASSSLVSGPSYNEQFF. CDR3 sequence (DNA): TGTGCCAGCAGCTCACTAGTTAGCGGCCCCTCCTACAATGAGCAGTTCTTC.

This clone turned up a few times. This chain connects TRBV10-3 to TRBJ2-3, with unresolved D. Trimming cost V 4 bases and J 2 bases, with 7 bases left between them. The length of the CDR3 is 13 residues. Germline loops: CDR1 ENHRY, CDR2 SYGVKD. The CDR3 DNA reads as TGTGCCATCAGTGGAGACAACACAGATACGCAGTATTTT. As protein: CAISGDNTDTQYF.

CDR3 amino acids: CASSLALMTGGSHEQYF. In DNA, the CDR3 is TGTGCCAGCAGCTTAGCGCTAATGACAGGGGGTAGCCACGAGCAGTACTTC. The rearrangement links TRBV7-9 to TRBJ2-5, with TRBD1 identical over 9 bases. The last part of the DNA fits TRBJ2-7 better; the J call may be wrong. Germline CDR1 SEHNR, CDR2 FQNEAQ (reference sequence). The CDR3 is made up of 17 amino acids.

This clone has only a few counts. The rearrangement uses TRBV9 and TRBJ2-7; 7 bases map to TRBD1. J lost 4 bases, V lost 0 bases, and 7 bases had no gene match. Germline CDR1 reads SGDLS; CDR2 reads YYNGEE. The CDR3 contains 15 residues. DNA of the CDR3: TGTGCCAGCAGCGTAGACAGGGGCGTTGGGTACGAGCAGTACTTC. Residues: CASSVDRGVGYEQYF.

V is TRBV27 and J is TRBJ2-7, with 15 bases that match TRBD2. The CDR3 consists of 15 residues. Germline trimming cut 6 bases from V and 4 bases from J; bases unmatched to any gene: 4. CDR1 is MNHEY, CDR2 SMNVEV, per germline (reference sequence). Here the CDR3 reads CASRHGLAGGYEQYF. The CDR3 nucleotides are TGTGCCAGCAGGCACGGACTAGCGGGGGGGTACGAGCAGTACTTC.

The V gene is TRBV7-2, the J gene TRBJ2-3, with D perhaps matching TRBD2 (6 bases). V lost 1 base and J 3 bases, leaving 11 bases between the germline ends. The CDR3 contains 15 residues. The V gene's germline CDR1 is SGHTA and CDR2 FQGNSA. CDR3 amino acids: CASSLVQGGTDTQYF. Here the CDR3 DNA reads TGTGCCAGCAGCTTAGTGCAGGGAGGTACAGATACGCAGTATTTT.

V gene TRBV7-9 combines with J gene TRBJ1-2; D uncertain. This CDR3 is built from 17 residues. CDR1 is SEHNR, CDR2 FQNEAQ, per germline (reference sequence). Trimming cost V 2 bases and J 8 bases, with 24 bases left between them. CDR3 residues: CASSLRSPVVMEDGYTF. For the CDR3, the DNA is TGTGCCAGCAGCTTAAGGAGCCCGGTGGTAATGGAGGACGGCTACACCTTC.

V gene TRBV7-2 combines with J gene TRBJ2-1, with 9 bases lining up with TRBD1. Germline V CDR1 and CDR2: SGHTA, FQGNSA. V lost 3 bases to trimming and J lost 3 bases; unmatched junction nucleotides: 0. The CDR3 totals 14 residues. The chain's CDR3 is CASSLGQGYNEQFF. CDR3 nucleotide sequence: TGTGCCAGCAGCTTGGGACAGGGCTACAATGAGCAGTTCTTC.

The gene calls are TRBV4-3 and TRBJ1-6; possible D gene TRBD1, 6 bases. Trimming pared 0 bases from V and 10 bases from J, leaving 10 bases between. CDR3 size: 14 residues. Germline V gives CDR1 LGHNA, CDR2 YSLEER. The chain's CDR3 is CASSQDSGVSPLHF. CDR3 DNA sequence: TGCGCCAGCAGCCAAGATTCAGGGGTCTCACCCCTCCACTTT.

The J gene is TRBJ1-5, the V gene TRBV28; 9 positions match TRBD1. The CDR3 spans 15 residues. Germline V gene lookup returns CDR1 MDHEN and CDR2 SYDVKM. Trimming removed 6 bases from V and 2 bases from J; junction bases left unmatched: 5. The CDR3 protein is CASSSGQGGNQPQHF. CDR3 coding DNA: TGTGCCAGCAGCTCGGGACAGGGTGGCAATCAGCCCCAGCATTTT.

This clone was counted only a few times. The chain uses TRBV6-5 and TRBJ2-3; 7 bases line up with TRBD2. The CDR3 has 13 amino acids. With 8 bases clipped from V and 4 bases from J, the junction kept 6 bases outside the gene matches. Germline V lookup: CDR1 MNHEY, CDR2 SVGAGI. In DNA, the CDR3 is TGTGCCAGCCTTGGACTAGGGGCAGATACGCAGTATTTT. This sequence encodes CASLGLGADTQYF.

The chain is built from TRBV5-5 and TRBJ2-7; no clear D. V was clipped by 4 bases and J by 7 bases, with 12 bases between them. The CDR3 is 12 amino acids. CDR1 and CDR2 from the germline V gene are SGHKS and YYEKEE (reference sequence). This CDR3 is CASSTFRAEQYF. CDR3 nucleotides: TGTGCCAGCAGCACCTTCAGAGCGGAGCAGTACTTC.

This chain connects TRBV7-7 to TRBJ2-5, with TRBD2 identical over 8 bases. Losses at the gene ends were 0 bases for V and 5 bases for J; bases not matched to a gene: 8. The germline V gene encodes CDR1 SSHAT and CDR2 FNYEAQ (reference sequence). This CDR3 is 16 amino acids long. The CDR3 coding sequence is TGTGCCAGCAGCTTAGCGTTCGGGGGGGCCGCTGAGACCCAGTACTTC. Residues: CASSLAFGGAAETQYF.